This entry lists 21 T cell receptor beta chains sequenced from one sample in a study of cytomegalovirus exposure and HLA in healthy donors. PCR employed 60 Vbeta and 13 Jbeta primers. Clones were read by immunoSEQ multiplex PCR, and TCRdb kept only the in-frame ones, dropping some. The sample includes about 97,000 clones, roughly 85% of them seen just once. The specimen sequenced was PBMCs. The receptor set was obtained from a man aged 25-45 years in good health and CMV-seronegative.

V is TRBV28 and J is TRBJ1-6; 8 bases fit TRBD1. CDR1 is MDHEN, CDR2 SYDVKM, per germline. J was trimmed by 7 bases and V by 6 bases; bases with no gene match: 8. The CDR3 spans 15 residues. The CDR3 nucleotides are TGTGCCAGCAGGACGCCCAGGGGGCGGAATTCACCCCTCCACTTT. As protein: CASRTPRGRNSPLHF.

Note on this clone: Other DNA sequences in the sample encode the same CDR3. The CDR3 loop reads CAISESGGRTDTQYF. Here the CDR3 DNA reads TGTGCCATCAGTGAGAGTGGCGGGAGGACAGATACGCAGTATTTT. This rearrangement joins TRBV10-3 to TRBJ2-3, with TRBD2 matching over 8 bases. CDR3 length: 15 amino acids. Germline CDR1 ENHRY, CDR2 SYGVKD. Losses at the gene ends were 2 bases for V and 3 bases for J; bases not matched to a gene: 4.

CDR3 protein: CASRIDYNSPLHF. CDR3 sequence (DNA): TGTGCCAGCAGGATAGATTATAATTCACCCCTCCACTTT. The V gene is TRBV2, the J gene TRBJ1-6; D gene ambiguous. V lost 6 bases and J 4 bases, leaving 7 bases between the germline ends. Germline-derived CDR1 and CDR2 are SNHLY and FYNNEI. The CDR3 runs 13 residues.

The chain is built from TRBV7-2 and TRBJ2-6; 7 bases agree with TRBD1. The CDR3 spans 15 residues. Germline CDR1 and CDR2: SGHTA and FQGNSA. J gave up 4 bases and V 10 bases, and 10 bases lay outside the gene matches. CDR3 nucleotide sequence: TGTGCCACAAAGACAGGGTCTTACGGGGCCAACGTCCTGACTTTC. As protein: CATKTGSYGANVLTF. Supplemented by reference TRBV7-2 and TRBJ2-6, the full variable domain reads GAGVSQSPSNKVTEKGKDVELRCDPISGHTALYWYRQSLGQGLEFLIYFQGNSAPDKSGLPSDRFSAERTGGSVSTLTIQRTQQEDSAVYLCATKTGSYGANVLTFGAGSRLTVL.

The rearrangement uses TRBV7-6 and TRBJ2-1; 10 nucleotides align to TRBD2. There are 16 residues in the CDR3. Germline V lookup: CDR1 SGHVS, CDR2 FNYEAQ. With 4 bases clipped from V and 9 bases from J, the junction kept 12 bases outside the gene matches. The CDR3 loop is CASSSPGLAEGGEQFF. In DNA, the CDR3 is TGTGCCAGCAGCTCCCCTGGACTAGCGGAGGGTGGTGAGCAGTTCTTC.

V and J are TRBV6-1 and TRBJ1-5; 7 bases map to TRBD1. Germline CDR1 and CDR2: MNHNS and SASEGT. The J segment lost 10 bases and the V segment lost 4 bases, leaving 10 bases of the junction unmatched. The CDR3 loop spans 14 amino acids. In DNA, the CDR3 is TGTGCCAGCAGTGGGGGACAGCGCTTTCTTCCCCAGCATTTT. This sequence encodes CASSGGQRFLPQHF.

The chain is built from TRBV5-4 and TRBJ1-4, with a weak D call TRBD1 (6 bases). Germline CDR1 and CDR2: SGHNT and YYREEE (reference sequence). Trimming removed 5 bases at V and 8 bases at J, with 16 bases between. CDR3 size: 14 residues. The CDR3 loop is CASSPGGAVEKLFF. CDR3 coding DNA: TGTGCCAGCAGTCCCGGGGGGGCAGTGGAAAAACTGTTTTTT.

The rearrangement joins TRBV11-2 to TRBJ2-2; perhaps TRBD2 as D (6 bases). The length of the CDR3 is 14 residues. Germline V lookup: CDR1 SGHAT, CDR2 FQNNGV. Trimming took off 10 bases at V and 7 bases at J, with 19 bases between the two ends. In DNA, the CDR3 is TGTGCCACTACACGCCTTGCGGGGATCGGGGAGCTGTTTTTT. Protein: CATTRLAGIGELFF.

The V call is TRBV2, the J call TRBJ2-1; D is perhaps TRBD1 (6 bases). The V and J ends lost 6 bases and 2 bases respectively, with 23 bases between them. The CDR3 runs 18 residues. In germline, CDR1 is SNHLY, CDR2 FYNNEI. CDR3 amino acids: CASRSPSSPGDPYNEQFF. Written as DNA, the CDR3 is TGTGCCAGCAGAAGTCCAAGCTCTCCAGGGGACCCCTACAATGAGCAGTTCTTC.

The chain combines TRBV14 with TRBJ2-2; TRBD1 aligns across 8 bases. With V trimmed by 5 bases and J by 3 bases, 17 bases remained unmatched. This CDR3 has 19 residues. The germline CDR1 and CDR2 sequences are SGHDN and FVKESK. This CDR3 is CASSRSHRGYPVDTGELFF. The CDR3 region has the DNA TGTGCCAGCAGCAGAAGCCACAGGGGGTACCCGGTTGACACCGGGGAGCTGTTTTTT.

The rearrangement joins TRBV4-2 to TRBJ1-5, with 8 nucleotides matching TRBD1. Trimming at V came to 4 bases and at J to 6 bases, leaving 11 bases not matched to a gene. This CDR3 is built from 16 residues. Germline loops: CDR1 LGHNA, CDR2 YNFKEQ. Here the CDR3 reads CASSPNLDRVAQPQHF. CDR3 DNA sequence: TGTGCCAGCAGCCCCAACCTGGACAGGGTGGCTCAGCCCCAGCATTTT.

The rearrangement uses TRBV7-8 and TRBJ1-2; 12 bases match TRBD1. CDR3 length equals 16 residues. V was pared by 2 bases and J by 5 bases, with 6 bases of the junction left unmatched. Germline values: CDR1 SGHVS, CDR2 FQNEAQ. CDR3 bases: TGTGCCAGCAGCTTATCGGGACAGGGGGCGGGTTATGGCTACACCTTC. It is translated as CASSLSGQGAGYGYTF.

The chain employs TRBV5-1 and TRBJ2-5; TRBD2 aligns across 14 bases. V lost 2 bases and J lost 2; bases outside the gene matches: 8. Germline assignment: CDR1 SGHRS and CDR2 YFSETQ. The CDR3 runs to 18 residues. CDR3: CASSLRTSGGLGQETQYF. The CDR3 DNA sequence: TGCGCCAGCAGCTTAAGGACTAGCGGGGGGCTCGGTCAAGAGACCCAGTACTTC.

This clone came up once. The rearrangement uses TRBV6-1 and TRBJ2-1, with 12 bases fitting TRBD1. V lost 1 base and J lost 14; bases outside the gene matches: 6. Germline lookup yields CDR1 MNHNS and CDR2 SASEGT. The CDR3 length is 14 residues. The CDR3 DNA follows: TGTGCCAGCAGTGAAGAGGGACAGGGGGCCGCGGAGTTCTTC. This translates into CASSEEGQGAAEFF.

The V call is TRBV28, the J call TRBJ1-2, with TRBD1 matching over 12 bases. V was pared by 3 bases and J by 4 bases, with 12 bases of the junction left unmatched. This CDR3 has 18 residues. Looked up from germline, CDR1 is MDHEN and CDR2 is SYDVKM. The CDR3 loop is CASSLGTGGPTTFYGYTF. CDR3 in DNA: TGTGCCAGCAGTTTGGGGACAGGGGGCCCGACCACCTTCTATGGCTACACCTTC.

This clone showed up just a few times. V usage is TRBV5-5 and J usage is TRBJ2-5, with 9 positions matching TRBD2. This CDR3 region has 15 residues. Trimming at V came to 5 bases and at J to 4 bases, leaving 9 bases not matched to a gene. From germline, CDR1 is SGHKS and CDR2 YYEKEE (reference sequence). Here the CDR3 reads CASSSSSGRPETQYF. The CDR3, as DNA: TGTGCCAGCAGTTCGAGTAGCGGGAGACCAGAGACCCAGTACTTC.

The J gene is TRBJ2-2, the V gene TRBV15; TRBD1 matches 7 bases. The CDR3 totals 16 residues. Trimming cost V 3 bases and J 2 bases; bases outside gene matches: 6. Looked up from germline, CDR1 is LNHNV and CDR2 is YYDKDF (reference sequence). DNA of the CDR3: TGTGCCACCAGCAGCAGACAGGGTGATAACACCGGGGAGCTGTTTTTT. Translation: CATSSRQGDNTGELFF.

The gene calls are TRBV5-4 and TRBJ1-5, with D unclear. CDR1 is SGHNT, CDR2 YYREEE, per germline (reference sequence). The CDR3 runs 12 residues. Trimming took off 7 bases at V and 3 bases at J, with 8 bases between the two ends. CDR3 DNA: TGTGCCAGCGGCACAGACAATCAGCCCCAGCATTTT. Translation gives CASGTDNQPQHF.

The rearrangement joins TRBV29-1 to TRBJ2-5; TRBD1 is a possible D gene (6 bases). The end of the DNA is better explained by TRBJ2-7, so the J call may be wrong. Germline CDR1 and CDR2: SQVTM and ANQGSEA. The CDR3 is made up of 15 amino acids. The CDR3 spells CSVEYSNRASYEQYF. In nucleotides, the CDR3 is TGCAGCGTTGAATACTCTAACAGGGCGAGCTACGAGCAGTACTTC.

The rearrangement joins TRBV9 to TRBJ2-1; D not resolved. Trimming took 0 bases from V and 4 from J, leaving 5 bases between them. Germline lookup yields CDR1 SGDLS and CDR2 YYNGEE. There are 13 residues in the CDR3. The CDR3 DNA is TGTGCCAGCAGCGTAGTCGAGTACAATGAGCAGTTCTTC. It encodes CASSVVEYNEQFF.

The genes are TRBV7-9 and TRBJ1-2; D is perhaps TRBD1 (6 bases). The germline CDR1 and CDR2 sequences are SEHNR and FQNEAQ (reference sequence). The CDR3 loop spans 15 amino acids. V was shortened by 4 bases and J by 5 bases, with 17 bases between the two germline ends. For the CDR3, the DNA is TGTGCCAGCAGCTCAAACTTACAGGGTTCTTATGGCTACACCTTC. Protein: CASSSNLQGSYGYTF. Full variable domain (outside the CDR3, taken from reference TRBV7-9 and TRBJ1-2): DTGVSQNPRHKITKRGQNVTFRCDPISEHNRLYWYRQTLGQGPEFLTYFQNEAQLEKSRLLSDRFSAERPKGSFSTLEIQRTEQGDSAMYLCASSSNLQGSYGYTFGSGTRLTVV.